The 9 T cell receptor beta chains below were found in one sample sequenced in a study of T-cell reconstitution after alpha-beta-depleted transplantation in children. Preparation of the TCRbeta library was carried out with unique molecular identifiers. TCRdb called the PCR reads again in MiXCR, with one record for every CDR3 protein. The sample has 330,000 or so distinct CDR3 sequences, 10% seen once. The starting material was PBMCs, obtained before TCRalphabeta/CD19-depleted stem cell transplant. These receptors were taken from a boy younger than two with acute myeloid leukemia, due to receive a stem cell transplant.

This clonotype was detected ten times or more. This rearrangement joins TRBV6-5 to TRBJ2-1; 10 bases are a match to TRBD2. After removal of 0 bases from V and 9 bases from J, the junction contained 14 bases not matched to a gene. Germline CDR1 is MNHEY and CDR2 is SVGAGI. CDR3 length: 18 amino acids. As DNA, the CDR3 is TGTGCCAGCAGTTACTCGGATGCACTAGCGGGAAGGGGGAGTGAGCAGTTCTTC. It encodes CASSYSDALAGRGSEQFF.

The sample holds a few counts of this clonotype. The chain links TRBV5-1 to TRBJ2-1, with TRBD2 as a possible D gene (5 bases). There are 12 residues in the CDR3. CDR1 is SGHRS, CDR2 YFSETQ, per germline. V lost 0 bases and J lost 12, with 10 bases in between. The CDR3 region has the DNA TGCGCCAGCAGCTTGGAGGAGGAAACGCAGTTCTTC. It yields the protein CASSLEEETQFF.

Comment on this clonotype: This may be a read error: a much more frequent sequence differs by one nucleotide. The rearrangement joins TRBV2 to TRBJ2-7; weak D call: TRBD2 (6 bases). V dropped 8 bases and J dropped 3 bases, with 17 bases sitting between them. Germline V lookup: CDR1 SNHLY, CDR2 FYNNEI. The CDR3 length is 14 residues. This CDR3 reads CASLPGVVYYEQYF. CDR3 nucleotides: TGTGCCAGCCTTCCGGGGGTCGTCTACTACGAGCAGTACTTC.

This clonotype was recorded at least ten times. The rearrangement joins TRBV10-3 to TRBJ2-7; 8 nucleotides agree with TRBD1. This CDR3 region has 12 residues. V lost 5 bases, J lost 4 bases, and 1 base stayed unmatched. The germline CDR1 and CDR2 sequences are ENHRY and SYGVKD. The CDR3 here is CAISRQGYEQYF. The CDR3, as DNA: TGTGCCATCAGTCGACAGGGGTACGAGCAGTACTTC.

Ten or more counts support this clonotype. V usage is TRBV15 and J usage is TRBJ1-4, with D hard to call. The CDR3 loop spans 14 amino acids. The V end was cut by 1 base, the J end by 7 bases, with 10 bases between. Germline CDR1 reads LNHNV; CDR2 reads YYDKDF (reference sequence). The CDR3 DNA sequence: TGTGCCACCAGCAGAGTGTCAACGGGTGAAAAACTGTTTTTT. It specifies CATSRVSTGEKLFF.

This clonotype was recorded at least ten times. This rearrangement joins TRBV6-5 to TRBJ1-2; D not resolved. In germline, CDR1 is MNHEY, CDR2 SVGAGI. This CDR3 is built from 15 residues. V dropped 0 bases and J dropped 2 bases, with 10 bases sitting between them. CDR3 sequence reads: CASSYSGRPNYGYTF. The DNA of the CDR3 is TGTGCCAGCAGTTACTCCGGCAGGCCCAACTATGGCTACACCTTC.

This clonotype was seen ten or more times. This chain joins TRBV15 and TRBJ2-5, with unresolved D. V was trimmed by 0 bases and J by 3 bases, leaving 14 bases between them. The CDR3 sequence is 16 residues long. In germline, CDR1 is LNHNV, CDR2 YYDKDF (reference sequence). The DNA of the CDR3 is TGTGCCACCAGCAGAGATAGACGTACTACCGAAGAGACCCAGTACTTC. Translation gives CATSRDRRTTEETQYF.

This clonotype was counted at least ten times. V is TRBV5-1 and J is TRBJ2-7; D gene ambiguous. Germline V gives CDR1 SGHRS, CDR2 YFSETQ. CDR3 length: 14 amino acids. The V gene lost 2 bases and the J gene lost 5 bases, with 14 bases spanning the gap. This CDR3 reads CASSFDLLFDEQYF. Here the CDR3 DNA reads TGCGCCAGCAGCTTTGATTTATTGTTCGACGAGCAGTACTTC.

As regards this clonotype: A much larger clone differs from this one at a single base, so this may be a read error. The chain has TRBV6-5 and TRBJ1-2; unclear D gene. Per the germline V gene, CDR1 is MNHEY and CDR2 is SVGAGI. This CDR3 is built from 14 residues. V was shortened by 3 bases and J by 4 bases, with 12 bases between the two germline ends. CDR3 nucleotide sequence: TGTGCCAGCAGTTATGCCAAAGGGAGCTATGGCTACACCTTC. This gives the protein CASSYAKGSYGYTF.